This TCR beta chain came from a study of post-analysis software for immune sequencing data. For the study at large: Patients with relapsing-remitting, secondary progressive and progressive-relapsing multiple sclerosis courses were all represented. Overall study results and limits: Strong co-clustering by F measure linked samples that shared a preparation batch. Elevated frequency relative to controls characterized 4 or 5 TRBV segments in patients, TRBV5-6, TRBV5-1 and TRBV20-1 among them. Controls showed significantly higher normalized Chao1 diversity than did multiple sclerosis patients.

The V gene end was trimmed by 3 bases and the J gene end by 5 bases; junction bases not matched to a gene: 8. The CDR3 has 15 residues. Unique molecular identifiers were present in the TCR beta cDNA libraries. TCRdb reprocessed the PCR reads via MiXCR and lists one record per CDR3 protein. The table includes approximately 180,000 distinct CDR3 sequences, 25% to 35% detected once. For this clonotype: Antigen unknown.

The sequence was collected from a girl aged 10 to 17 with multiple sclerosis. The genes are TRBV12-3 or TRBV12-4 and TRBJ1-1; TRBD1 aligns across 8 bases. Sequencing used blood. The CDR3 reads CASSFGQGGLTEAFF. The CDR3 nucleotides are TGTGCCAGCAGTTTCGGACAGGGAGGTTTAACTGAAGCTTTCTTT.